This paragraph covers one TCR beta chain sequence. Its antigen is unknown. The PCR employed 60 Vbeta primers together with 13 Jbeta primers. Sequenced by immunoSEQ multiplex PCR; TCRdb stores in-frame clones only, minus some. The sample carries tens of thousands of clones, approximately 57% recorded once. These data originate in a study of cytomegalovirus exposure and HLA in healthy donors. Study in general: Approximately 200 million T cells yielded 117 million unique TCR beta sequences in earlier analysis.

The junction had 6 bases not matched to a gene; V was cut back by 0 bases and J by 14 bases. The CDR3 spans 14 residues. Germline V gene lookup returns CDR1 KGHSH and CDR2 LQKENI. Findings of the study overall: Analysis was performed later, and it showed HLA-associated TCR beta chains to be more clonally expanded than equally common others. Later, an analysis found that common viral pathogens appeared to be linked with several of the most significant clusters.

The sequenced sample consisted of PBMCs. The chain combines TRBV18 with TRBJ1-6; 8 nucleotides line up with TRBD1. The source of this sequence is a woman in her twenties or thirties in good health and CMV-seronegative. CDR3 coding DNA: TGTGCCAGCTCACCACCAGGACAGGGAAAGGCCCTCCACTTT. Its protein product is CASSPPGQGKALHF. Full variable domain (outside the CDR3, taken from reference TRBV18 and TRBJ1-6): NAGVMQNPRHLVRRRGQEARLRCSPMKGHSHVYWYRQLPEEGLKFMVYLQKENIIDESGMPKERFSAEFPKEGPSILRIQQVVRGDSAAYFCASSPPGQGKALHFGNGTRLTVT.